The source of this TCR beta chain is a study of OX40 agonist ivuxolimab in advanced cancers. Study-wide context: The costimulatory receptor OX40 (CD134) was targeted by ivuxolimab, a fully human IgG2 agonistic monoclonal antibody. In the dose-escalation cohort, approximately 82% of patients were male, and the mean age was roughly 60 years, with a range of about 20 to 79. The paper covers the monotherapy dose-escalation part of the phase I ivuxolimab trial, which included N ≈ 50 patients. Patients were allowed to have had prior anti-PD-1, anti-PD-L1 or anti-CTLA-4 therapy, and 40% to 45% of the dose-escalation patients had previously received checkpoint inhibitors. Peripheral TCRbeta sequencing aimed to test whether ivuxolimab altered TCR sequence diversity and caused clonal T-cell expansion. Three dose-escalation patients achieved partial responses, one with hepatocellular carcinoma and two with cutaneous melanoma. Intravenous ivuxolimab was administered to patients every 2 weeks at six dose levels: 0.01, 0.1, 0.3, 1.5, 3 and 10 mg/kg. Of the approximately 50 dose-escalation patients, hepatocellular carcinoma was present in about 19, melanoma in approximately 15, renal cell carcinoma in 9 and head and neck cancer in 9.

With respect to this clone: Its target antigen remains unknown. It has no much larger one-base neighbor in the sample; base qualities were not kept.

To sequence the TCRbeta CDR3 region, genomic DNA was isolated from the sorted cells. The immunoSEQ Assay was used for sequencing of TCRbeta CDR3 regions. In its TCRdb copy, this immuneACCESS table keeps in-frame sequences only and misses some clones. Where compared with another copy, unresolved V genes explain less than half of these, and the others have no known cause. This sample has about 40,000 clones in its table, and roughly 91% of those were observed once. Under 15% of the sample is held by the ten biggest clonotypes. The germline V gene gives CDR1 as SGHVS and CDR2 as FQNEAQ. V has 8 bases trimmed and J has 1 base trimmed; junction bases matching no gene number 8. The CDR3 holds 14 amino acids from the cysteine to the phenylalanine. Solely the CDR3 DNA is kept, with 42 bases framed from the first base. What the study reported, not specific to this receptor: Low levels of normalized T-cell clonal expansion were also shown by some nonresponding patients. At doses from 0.1 to 3.0 mg/kg, clonal expansion was seen in both CD4+ and CD8+ blood T cells between baseline and week 6. After ivuxolimab, more expanded clones were found on average in CD8+ T cells than in CD4+ T cells. The antigen specificity of the peripheral T cells that underwent clonal expansion was not determined. In the 0.1-3.0 mg/kg groups, partial responders had among the lowest normalized peripheral clonal expansion, particularly in CD8+ T cells.

Patients with autoimmune disease history or receiving systemic immunosuppression were excluded from the trial. In every dose cohort, peripheral blood was drawn for TCR sequencing at baseline, cycle 4 day 1, and cycle 7 day 1. Samples came from an open-label, multicenter, first-in-human phase I dose-escalation trial of ivuxolimab. Adults with locally advanced or metastatic melanoma, renal cell carcinoma, hepatocellular carcinoma or head and neck squamous cell carcinoma were enrolled in the trial. Before TCR sequencing, CD4+ and CD8+ T cells were separately sorted from peripheral blood. The chain joins TRBV7-8 to TRBJ2-7; TRBD1 matches 7 bases in the middle. The sequencing here drew on CD4+ or CD8+ T cells sorted from blood, taken in a trial of the OX40 agonist ivuxolimab. This TCR was recovered from an adult with an advanced solid tumor such as melanoma, head and neck, liver or kidney cancer. The DNA reads as follows: TGTGCCAGCTTAGCTTTGGGACAGTCCTACGAGCAGTACTTC. Translated, it gives CASLALGQSYEQYF.